Below, one T cell receptor (beta chain) is given with its context. The antigen remains undetermined. This record comes from a study of T cell responses to AZD1222 COVID-19 vaccine. Study at large: The analysis combined second doses at about 4 or about 12 weeks. Points from the study as a whole: Donors in the cohort were predominantly white British and more often female, and clonal diversity was possibly underestimated. Rises in breadth and depth of Spike-specific TCRs came after two AZD1222 doses. The number of AZD1222 recipients seropositive at baseline was only five or six.

Some clones are missing from TCRdb's copy, which holds only in-frame ones; the method was immunoSEQ multiplex PCR. This table has 150,000 or so clones, just over 85% appearing once. This sequence was found in an adult in good health. The sequencing here drew on peripheral blood, taken on day 0 of AZD1222 vaccination.

CDR3 sequence reads: CASTGDRGEAFF. In DNA, the CDR3 is TGTGCCAGCACTGGAGACAGGGGCGAAGCTTTCTTT. The chain couples TRBV2 to TRBJ1-1, with 8 bases identical to TRBD1. Trimming at V came to 7 bases and at J to 8 bases, leaving 6 bases not matched to a gene. Germline CDR1 is SNHLY and CDR2 is FYNNEI. The CDR3 loop spans 12 amino acids.